This T cell receptor beta chain emerged from a study of breast tumors, draining lymph nodes, adjacent tissues. Germline-derived CDR1 and CDR2 are DFQATT and SNEGSKA (reference sequence). The CDR3 has 12 amino acids. V lost 4 bases, J lost 4 bases, and 1 base stayed unmatched. The sample holds many counts of this clonotype. MiXCR was run by TCRdb on the multiplex PCR reads, yielding one entry per CDR3 protein. This table has more than 50,000 distinct CDR3 sequences, around two fifths appearing once. The source material was breast tumor tissue. V usage is TRBV20-1 and J usage is TRBJ1-5; TRBD1 matches at 7 bases. The receptor's source is a female donor with breast cancer. Some clones in this sample may be carry-over from other donors' samples. The CDR3 region has the DNA TGCAGTGCTAACAGGGGTAATCAGCCCCAGCATTTT. This encodes CSANRGNQPQHF.